This TCR beta chain was recorded in a study of identical twins (dated by TCRdb to 2016 to 2017). For the wider study: To test whether fetal clonotypes persist, this study deep-sequenced TCR alpha and beta repertoires from monozygotic twins, from unrelated adults of various ages, and from cord blood. To rule out contamination, replicate twin experiments were performed at different times with different library preparation protocols.

Points on this clonotype: Its antigen has not been determined. No base qualities exist here, and no much larger clone lies one base off it.

Every donor in the study was a healthy Caucasian. Three pairs of female monozygotic twins, all aged about 18 to 30 years, made up the twin cohort. RNA for TCR libraries was isolated from peripheral blood mononuclear cells. Results the study describes overall, beyond this receptor: A weaker excess of twin sharing was found in beta out-of-frame sequences because the signal-to-noise ratio was lowered by fewer shared sequences. Out-of-frame TCR alpha sequences shared between twins showed an excess of low generation-probability sequences compared with coincidental sharing between unrelated individuals. Fewer insertions were carried by abundant cord blood beta clonotypes; a weaker similar trend was observed in young adult naive repertoires, while no such trend was observed in memory repertoires. Invariant T cells such as MAIT and iNKT could partly confound zero-insertion analyses, though diverse VJ usage argued against this for most clonotypes. In monozygotic twins, out-of-frame TCR alpha sharing was systematically underestimated by recombination models, although the models agreed with sharing between unrelated individuals. Conclusions relied on cross-sectional statistical analysis, since the same donors could not be followed over many years.

The library was prepared using 5' RACE. The instrument was an Illumina HiSeq 2000. A universal primer binding site was added through template switching, and the final cDNA carried a unique molecular identifier so that TCR cDNA molecules could be counted accurately. Specific primers in the conserved constant-segment region were used to synthesize first-strand cDNA for the TCR alpha and beta chains. To control for contamination, each cDNA library was double barcoded with a SMART-Mk sample barcode plus Illumina barcodes. TruSeq adapter sequences and Illumina sample barcodes were added in two successive PCR steps. The TCR alpha and beta cDNA libraries were sequenced on the Illumina HiSeq platform using custom primers. Under the source paper's analysis protocol: MiGEC was used to process raw reads and extract unique molecular identifiers, and MiXCR was used to find CDR3 positions. For each individual, recombination models were inferred using an EM algorithm with the repgenHMM and IGoR tools. The analysis of shared clonotypes was done with the tcR package in R, with sharing normalized by the product of cloneset sizes. To study raw recombination free of thymic and clonal selection effects, out-of-frame nonproductive sequences were analyzed. Using fastp trimming at Q25 and MiXCR clonotype assembly, TCRdb reanalyzed the public sequencing data and kept in-frame beta chains. Each CDR3 protein gets just one entry, which takes the most common genes and DNA from the rows behind it. The V and J calls, along with clone size, are taken from TCRdb and not from the paper's own processing. The sample table holds 500,000 to 700,000 distinct CDR3 sequences, of which around 7.5% were seen once. The ten largest clones take up 1.5% to 2% of the sample.

The trim is 2 bases for V and 4 bases for J, with a gap of 12 bases between the germline ends. CDR1 and CDR2 were assigned from the germline V gene as MNHEY and SVGAGI. The CDR3 numbers 15 residues from cysteine through phenylalanine. Kept here is only the CDR3 DNA, which spans 45 bases and is read in frame from base 1. The same data also went into a second study, on yellow fever vaccine responses in identical twins. As the second study states: The T cell response to vaccination in identical twins was reported by the authors to appear partly convergent and partly personalized. In identical twins, the study followed T cell clones that responded to the vaccine with precision.

Recombination connected TRBV6-5 to TRBJ1-3, with the identity of the D gene unclear. Sequencing input: PBMCs. This clonotype was obtained from a woman aged 18-30 years in good health. The CDR3 region reads CASSYGPPEGNTIYF. The bases read TGTGCCAGCAGTTACGGGCCGCCGGAGGGAAACACCATATATTTT.